One T cell receptor (beta chain) is described in this entry. The sample is drawn from a study of T cell changes during pregnancy in multiple sclerosis. The length of the CDR3 is 16 residues. Losses at the gene ends were 4 bases for V and 3 bases for J; bases not matched to a gene: 7. Germline-derived CDR1 and CDR2 are SEHNR and FQNEAQ (reference sequence). TCRdb's table, derived via immunoSEQ multiplex PCR, lists solely in-frame clones and lacks some. The sample contains around 77,000 clones, around nine tenths of which appear only once. The material was peripheral blood, obtained in the third trimester of pregnancy. The rearrangement joins TRBV7-9 to TRBJ2-1; TRBD2 agrees at 9 bases. This TCR derives from a female donor with multiple sclerosis, enrolled in a pregnancy study. Here the CDR3 reads CASSSRLAVIYNEQFF. DNA for the CDR3: TGTGCCAGCAGCTCTAGACTAGCGGTTATCTACAATGAGCAGTTCTTC.